Below are 30 T cell receptor beta chains sequenced from a single sample in a study of blood T cell repertoires in COVID-19. Data came from immunoSEQ multiplex PCR; TCRdb stores just in-frame clones and leaves some out. The table shows fewer than 300,000 clones, with approximately 84% occurring only once. What was sequenced was peripheral blood. The receptor set was obtained from a human donor with COVID-19, enrolled during active disease. The donor label of this sample is uncertain.

Regarding this clone: The same CDR3 is also encoded by other DNA sequences in this sample. The chain couples TRBV28 to TRBJ1-6; 9 bases align to TRBD1. Germline V gene data show CDR1 as MDHEN and CDR2 as SYDVKM. V was pared by 5 bases and J by 10 bases, with 6 bases of the junction left unmatched. This CDR3 has 14 residues. The CDR3 region has the DNA TGTGCCAGCAGTCCGGGACAGGGAACGTCACCCCTCCACTTT. Its protein product is CASSPGQGTSPLHF.

This clone was counted only a few times. V gene TRBV29-1 combines with J gene TRBJ1-1; D gene unclear. Trimming pared 3 bases from V and 6 bases from J, leaving 8 bases between. The CDR3 totals 11 residues. CDR1 and CDR2 (germline): SQVTM, ANQGSEA. The CDR3 here is CSVDRFPEAFF. The CDR3, as DNA: TGCAGCGTTGACCGGTTTCCTGAAGCTTTCTTT.

The V gene is TRBV9, the J gene TRBJ2-3, with 7 bases lining up with TRBD2. CDR1 SGDLS and CDR2 YYNGEE come from the germline V gene. V lost 6 bases and J lost 1; bases outside the gene matches: 8. The CDR3 spans 15 residues. CDR3 residues: CASTAAGERTDTQYF. CDR3 bases: TGTGCCAGCACGGCGGCGGGAGAACGCACAGATACGCAGTATTTT.

The chain links TRBV7-2 to TRBJ1-3; D may be TRBD1 (5 bases). The length of the CDR3 is 14 residues. Per the germline V gene, CDR1 is SGHTA and CDR2 is FQGNSA. The V end was cut by 1 base, the J end by 10 bases, with 14 bases between. Here the CDR3 reads CASSLEGGTRTIYF. In DNA, the CDR3 is TGTGCCAGCAGCTTAGAGGGCGGGACGAGGACCATATATTTT. Supplemented by reference TRBV7-2 and TRBJ1-3, the full variable domain reads GAGVSQSPSNKVTEKGKDVELRCDPISGHTALYWYRQSLGQGLEFLIYFQGNSAPDKSGLPSDRFSAERTGGSVSTLTIQRTQQEDSAVYLCASSLEGGTRTIYFGEGSWLTVV.

This rearrangement joins TRBV6-5 to TRBJ2-1, with TRBD2 identical over 11 bases. The CDR3 runs to 16 residues. Trimming at V came to 4 bases and at J to 4 bases, leaving 6 bases not matched to a gene. CDR1 and CDR2 from the germline V gene are MNHEY and SVGAGI. The CDR3 sequence is CASSWALAGGYNEQFF. As DNA, the CDR3 is TGTGCCAGCAGTTGGGCCCTAGCGGGAGGTTACAATGAGCAGTTCTTC.

The chain has TRBV7-2 and TRBJ1-3, with D unresolved. CDR1 and CDR2 from the germline V gene are SGHTA and FQGNSA. The CDR3 is 18 residues long. Trimming shortened V by 1 base and J by 3 bases, and 19 bases separated the two germline ends. CDR3 protein: CASSLVGNPGSGGNTIYF. The CDR3 DNA follows: TGTGCCAGCAGCTTAGTGGGAAACCCGGGAAGCGGTGGAAACACCATATATTTT.

The CDR3 reads CAFNSTSGARFF. DNA of the CDR3: TGTGCCTTCAATTCTACTAGCGGGGCCCGTTTCTTC. The rearrangement joins TRBV10-3 to TRBJ2-1, with 10 bases identical to TRBD2. The V segment lost 11 bases and the J segment 16 bases; nucleotides outside the gene matches: 14. Germline lookup yields CDR1 ENHRY and CDR2 SYGVKD. The CDR3 has 12 residues.

This chain connects TRBV19 to TRBJ2-5; D may be TRBD2 (6 bases). Trimming took 3 bases from V and 0 from J, leaving 17 bases between them. CDR1 LNHDA and CDR2 SQIVND come from the germline V gene (reference sequence). This CDR3 is 17 amino acids long. The CDR3 nucleotides read TGTGCCAGTAGTATCCTAGCGCAAATCGGGTACCAAGAGACCCAGTACTTC. Translation gives CASSILAQIGYQETQYF.

The chain carries TRBV4-2 and TRBJ1-5; 7 nucleotides agree with TRBD1. The CDR3 consists of 17 residues. Germline V gives CDR1 LGHNA, CDR2 YNFKEQ. V was clipped by 3 bases and J by 6 bases; unmatched bases: 14. CDR3 coding DNA: TGTGCCAGCAGCCACGGAACAGGACAGGCGGGAATTCAGCCCCAGCATTTT. As protein: CASSHGTGQAGIQPQHF.

This clone was detected a few times. The chain couples TRBV12-3 or TRBV12-4 to TRBJ2-3; no definite D call. The length of the CDR3 is 13 residues. Trimming removed 5 bases from V and 0 bases from J, with 6 bases in between. CDR3 loop: CASSDISTDTQYF. The CDR3 coding sequence is TGTGCCAGCAGTGACATCAGCACAGATACGCAGTATTTT.

The chain recombines TRBV28 with TRBJ1-5; TRBD1 might be the D (5 bases). The germline V gene has CDR1 MDHEN and CDR2 SYDVKM. V gave up 5 bases and J gave up 4 bases, with 15 bases separating them. CDR3 length: 15 residues. The CDR3 bases are TGTGCCAGCAGTAAAACCACGGGGGGGAATCAGCCCCAGCATTTT. Its translation is CASSKTTGGNQPQHF. The full variable domain, with the rest looked up from reference TRBV28 and TRBJ1-5, is DVKVTQSSRYLVKRTGEKVFLECVQDMDHENMFWYRQDPGLGLRLIYFSYDVKMKEKGDIPEGYSVSREKKERFSLILESASTNQTSMYLCASSKTTGGNQPQHFGDGTRLSIL.

The CDR3 DNA is TGTGCCTGGAGCGCGGGGGCCGGAAAGACTGAAGCTTTCTTT. It codes for CAWSAGAGKTEAFF. The chain employs TRBV30 and TRBJ1-1, with D perhaps matching TRBD1 (6 bases). The germline CDR1 and CDR2 sequences are GTSNPN and SVGIG (reference sequence). The CDR3 extends over 14 amino acids. Trimming removed 3 bases from V and 5 bases from J, with 16 bases in between. The complete variable domain, with remaining parts taken from reference TRBV30 and TRBJ1-1, reads SQTIHQWPATLVQPVGSPLSLECTVEGTSNPNLYWYRQAAGRGLQLLFYSVGIGQISSEVPQNLSASRPQDRQFILSSKKLLLSDSGFYLCAWSAGAGKTEAFFGQGTRLTVV.

The chain is built from TRBV28 and TRBJ2-7; 7 nucleotides line up with TRBD1. Trimming removed 3 bases from V and 5 bases from J; junction bases left unmatched: 7. CDR1 and CDR2 (germline): MDHEN, SYDVKM. The CDR3 covers 14 residues. The CDR3 region has the DNA TGTGCCAGCAGTTTTCGACAGGGAAGGAACGAGCAGTACTTC. Translated: CASSFRQGRNEQYF.

In regard to this clone: The same CDR3 is also encoded by other DNA sequences in this sample. The chain recombines TRBV19 with TRBJ2-2; 8 bases align to TRBD1. The CDR3 has 15 amino acids. Trimming at V came to 2 bases and at J to 2 bases, leaving 1 base not matched to a gene. CDR1 and CDR2 from the germline V gene are LNHDA and SQIVND (reference sequence). The CDR3 bases are TGTGCCAGTAGTATACAGGGGGCTAACACCGGGGAGCTGTTTTTT. Translation gives CASSIQGANTGELFF.

The rearrangement uses TRBV28 and TRBJ2-1, with TRBD2 matching over 9 bases. Germline values: CDR1 MDHEN, CDR2 SYDVKM. The CDR3 has 18 residues. Trimming at V came to 5 bases and at J to 9 bases, leaving 20 bases not matched to a gene. CDR3 protein: CASSRRGLAGLRESEQFF. DNA for the CDR3: TGTGCCAGCAGTCGTCGGGGCCTAGCGGGACTTAGGGAGTCTGAGCAGTTCTTC.

The chain employs TRBV6-2 or TRBV6-3 and TRBJ1-1; TRBD1 agrees at 8 bases. Trimming took 6 bases from V and 3 from J; bases not matched to a gene: 6. Germline assignment: CDR1 MNHEY and CDR2 SVGEGT. The CDR3 contains 14 residues. CDR3 residues: CASSPTGDYTEAFF. In nucleotides, the CDR3 is TGTGCCAGCAGCCCGACAGGGGATTACACTGAAGCTTTCTTT.

The gene calls are TRBV9 and TRBJ2-7, with 13 bases matching TRBD2. With 3 bases clipped from V and 4 bases from J, the junction kept 4 bases outside the gene matches. Germline CDR1 reads SGDLS; CDR2 reads YYNGEE. The CDR3 has 15 residues. CDR3 sequence reads: CASSGRTSGSYEQYF. CDR3 sequence (DNA): TGTGCCAGCAGCGGCCGGACTAGCGGGAGTTACGAGCAGTACTTC.

The count of this clone is one. This chain connects TRBV5-1 to TRBJ2-7; tentative D call: TRBD1 (6 bases). This CDR3 has 17 residues. The V gene's germline CDR1 is SGHRS and CDR2 YFSETQ. V lost 0 bases to trimming and J lost 3 bases, with 19 bases between them. The DNA of the CDR3 is TGCGCCAGCAGCTTGGTGGGGTGGGGGCAGGGACGCTACGAGCAGTACTTC. Translating it yields CASSLVGWGQGRYEQYF.

Only one count was recorded for this clone. The chain joins TRBV5-5 to TRBJ1-1; D is unresolved. Trimming shortened V by 3 bases and J by 0 bases, and 3 bases separated the two germline ends. The germline CDR1 and CDR2 sequences are SGHKS and YYEKEE (reference sequence). This CDR3 contains 12 residues. CDR3 protein: CASSYMNTEAFF. In nucleotides, the CDR3 is TGTGCCAGCAGCTACATGAACACTGAAGCTTTCTTT.

The chain is built from TRBV5-5 and TRBJ2-1; TRBD1 aligns across 9 bases. Germline V CDR1 and CDR2: SGHKS, YYEKEE (reference sequence). Trimming cost V 6 bases and J 4 bases; bases outside gene matches: 8. The CDR3 is 15 amino acids. The CDR3 DNA reads TGTGCCAGCACCCGCGGGACAGGGCTTTACAATGAGCAGTTCTTC. Translated: CASTRGTGLYNEQFF.

This clone showed up just once. The chain links TRBV6-6 to TRBJ1-2, with a weak D call TRBD1 (5 bases). CDR1 and CDR2 from the germline V gene are MNHNY and SVGAGI (reference sequence). The CDR3 spans 15 residues. V was pared by 5 bases and J by 6 bases, with 19 bases between. As DNA, the CDR3 is TGTGCCAGCAGTACCCGGGACGGGGGAATTGATGGCTACACCTTC. Its protein is CASSTRDGGIDGYTF.

In this sample, this clone turned up once. This sequence joins TRBV7-3 and TRBJ2-5; 9 bases are a match to TRBD2. CDR1 SGHTA and CDR2 FQGTGA come from the germline V gene. The length of the CDR3 is 16 residues. V shed 1 base and J 2 bases; nucleotides not matched to a gene: 5. As DNA, the CDR3 is TGTGCCAGCAGCTTAATACGGCTAGCGGGACAAGAGACCCAGTACTTC. It is translated as CASSLIRLAGQETQYF.

The chain couples TRBV7-2 to TRBJ2-1, with 9 bases that match TRBD2. V lost 5 bases to trimming and J lost 9 bases; unmatched junction nucleotides: 2. The CDR3 consists of 12 residues. Per the germline V gene, CDR1 is SGHTA and CDR2 is FQGNSA. CDR3 in amino acids: CASSLSGSEQFF. The DNA of the CDR3 is TGTGCCAGCAGCCTTAGCGGGAGTGAGCAGTTCTTC.

The V call is TRBV24-1, the J call TRBJ1-4; D possibly corresponds to TRBD1 (6 bases). Germline V gene lookup returns CDR1 KGHDR and CDR2 SFDVKD. The CDR3 loop spans 15 amino acids. V lost 4 bases to trimming and J lost 4 bases, with 12 bases between them. CDR3 nucleotide sequence: TGTGCCACCAGTGACTCGACAGGATTTAATGAAAAACTGTTTTTT. The encoded protein is CATSDSTGFNEKLFF.

V gene TRBV18 combines with J gene TRBJ2-7, with TRBD2 matching over 8 bases. V shed 6 bases, J shed 0 bases, and the junction held 7 bases outside the gene matches. The CDR3 totals 15 residues. The germline CDR1 and CDR2 sequences are KGHSH and LQKENI. CDR3 bases: TGTGCCAGCTCGGAGCGGGAGAGGAGCTCCTACGAGCAGTACTTC. It yields the protein CASSERERSSYEQYF.

The rearrangement joins TRBV5-5 to TRBJ2-7, with 9 bases aligning to TRBD1. Germline V gene sequence: CDR1 SGHKS, CDR2 YYEKEE (reference sequence). J lost 12 bases, V lost 3 bases, and 16 bases had no gene match. The CDR3 spans 15 residues. The CDR3 nucleotides read TGTGCCAGCAGCTCGACGCCGGGACAGGGCTACCCCAGGTACTTC. Amino acids: CASSSTPGQGYPRYF.

The rearrangement joins TRBV6-5 to TRBJ2-3, with 12 bases identical to TRBD1. Germline loops: CDR1 MNHEY, CDR2 SVGAGI. This CDR3 region has 15 residues. The J segment lost 6 bases and the V segment lost 10 bases, leaving 11 bases of the junction unmatched. The CDR3 nucleotides are TGTGCCACCACGGGACAGGGGGCCGCCCAGGATACGCAGTATTTT. Amino acids: CATTGQGAAQDTQYF.

The V and J genes are TRBV27 and TRBJ2-4, with D perhaps matching TRBD1 (5 bases). CDR1 MNHEY and CDR2 SMNVEV come from the germline V gene (reference sequence). V was shortened by 5 bases and J by 7 bases, with 9 bases between the two germline ends. There are 12 residues in the CDR3. CDR3 nucleotide sequence: TGTGCCAGCAGTGGGGCAGGGAACATTCAGTACTTC. Protein product: CASSGAGNIQYF.

Note on this clone: At the DNA level, this CDR3 is encoded by other sequences in the same sample as well. As DNA, the CDR3 is TGTGCCAGTAGTCGGGGAAGCTCCTACAATGAGCAGTTCTTC. It is translated as CASSRGSSYNEQFF. The chain uses TRBV19 and TRBJ2-1, with D possibly being TRBD2 (5 bases). Trimming pared 5 bases from V and 0 bases from J, leaving 8 bases between. Germline CDR1 LNHDA, CDR2 SQIVND (reference sequence). CDR3 length: 14 amino acids.

V and J are TRBV10-2 and TRBJ2-7, with TRBD2 matching 11 bases. Germline CDR1 is WSHSY and CDR2 is SAAADI. V dropped 9 bases and J dropped 3; count of bases not matched to a gene: 4. The CDR3 length is 13 residues. The CDR3 region has the DNA TGCGCCAGGGGGACTAGCGGACTCTACGAGCAGTACTTC. This gives the protein CARGTSGLYEQYF.